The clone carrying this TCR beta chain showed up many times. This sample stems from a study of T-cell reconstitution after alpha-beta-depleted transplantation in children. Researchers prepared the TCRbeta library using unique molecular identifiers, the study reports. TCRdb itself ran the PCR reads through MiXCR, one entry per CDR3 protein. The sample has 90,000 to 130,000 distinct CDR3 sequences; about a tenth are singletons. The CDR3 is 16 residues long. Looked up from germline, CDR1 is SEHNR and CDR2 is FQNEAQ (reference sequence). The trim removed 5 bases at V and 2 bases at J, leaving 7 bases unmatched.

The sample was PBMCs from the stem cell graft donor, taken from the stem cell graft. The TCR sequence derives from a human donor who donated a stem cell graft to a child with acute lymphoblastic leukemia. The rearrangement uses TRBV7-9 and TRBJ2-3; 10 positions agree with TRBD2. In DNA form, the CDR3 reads TGTGCCAGCAGCCCCGGACTAGCGGAATACACAGATACGCAGTATTTT. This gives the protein CASSPGLAEYTDTQYF.